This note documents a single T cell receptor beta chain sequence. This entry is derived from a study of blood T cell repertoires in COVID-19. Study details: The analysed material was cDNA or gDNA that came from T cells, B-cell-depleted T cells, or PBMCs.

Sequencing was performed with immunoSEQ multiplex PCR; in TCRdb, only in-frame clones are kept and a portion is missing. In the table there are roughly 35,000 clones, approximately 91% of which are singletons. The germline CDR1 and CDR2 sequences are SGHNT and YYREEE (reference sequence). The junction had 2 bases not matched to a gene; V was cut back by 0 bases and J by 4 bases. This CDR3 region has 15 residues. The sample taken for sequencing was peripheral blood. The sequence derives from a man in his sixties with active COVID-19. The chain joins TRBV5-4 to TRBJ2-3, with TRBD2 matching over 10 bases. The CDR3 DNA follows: TGTGCCAGCAGCTTGGAAGCGGGAGGGCCAGATACGCAGTATTTT. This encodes CASSLEAGGPDTQYF.